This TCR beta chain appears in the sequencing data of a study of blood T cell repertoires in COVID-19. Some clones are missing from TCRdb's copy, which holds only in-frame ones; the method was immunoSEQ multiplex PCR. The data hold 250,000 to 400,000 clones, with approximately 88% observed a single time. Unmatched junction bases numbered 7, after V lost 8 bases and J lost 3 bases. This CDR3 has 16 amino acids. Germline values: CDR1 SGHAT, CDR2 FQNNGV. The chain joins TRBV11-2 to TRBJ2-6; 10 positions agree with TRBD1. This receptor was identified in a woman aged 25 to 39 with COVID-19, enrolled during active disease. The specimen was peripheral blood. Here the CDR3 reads CASFRTGGFGANVLTF. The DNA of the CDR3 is TGTGCCAGCTTCCGGACAGGGGGGTTTGGGGCCAACGTCCTGACTTTC.